Listed here are 31 T cell receptor beta chains from one sample, sequenced in a study of cytomegalovirus exposure and HLA in healthy donors. The PCR contained 60 Vbeta and 13 Jbeta primers. TCRdb's copy holds only in-frame clones and misses some; the assay was immunoSEQ multiplex PCR. The sample has more than 150,000 clones, roughly 77% seen once. The sequencing sample was made of PBMCs. The receptor source for this set is a woman under 40 in good health and CMV-seropositive.

The chain links TRBV19 to TRBJ2-1; 7 bases are shared with TRBD1. CDR1 is LNHDA and CDR2 is SQIVND in the germline V gene (reference sequence). The CDR3 is 15 residues long. Trimming took 10 bases from V and 2 from J; bases not matched to a gene: 11. The CDR3 DNA is TGTGCCACCCTGACAGGGCCGGACCCCTACAATGAGCAGTTCTTC. This sequence encodes CATLTGPDPYNEQFF. Looking up the rest from reference TRBV19 and TRBJ2-1 gives the full variable domain: DGGITQSPKYLFRKEGQNVTLSCEQNLNHDAMYWYRQDPGQGLRLIYYSQIVNDFQKGDIAEGYSVSREKKESFPLTVTSAQKNPTAFYLCATLTGPDPYNEQFFGPGTRLTVL.

The V gene is TRBV12-5, the J gene TRBJ2-7; possible D gene TRBD1, 5 bases. Germline CDR1 and CDR2: LGHNT and FRNRAP. V was shortened by 0 bases and J by 5 bases, with 11 bases between the two germline ends. This CDR3 spans 14 amino acids. CDR3 DNA sequence: TGTGCTAGTGGTTTGGTACCAGGGTTGCACGAGCAGTACTTC. Amino acids: CASGLVPGLHEQYF.

The chain uses TRBV6-5 and TRBJ1-4; D gene uncertain. Trimming shortened V by 0 bases and J by 4 bases, and 9 bases separated the two germline ends. The CDR3 spans 15 residues. Germline V gives CDR1 MNHEY, CDR2 SVGAGI. CDR3 in amino acids: CASSYSIRFNEKLFF. CDR3 DNA sequence: TGTGCCAGCAGTTACTCGATCAGGTTTAATGAAAAACTGTTTTTT.

V gene TRBV27 combines with J gene TRBJ2-7, with D possibly TRBD1 on 5 matching bases. This CDR3 spans 17 amino acids. Trimming pared 5 bases from V and 0 bases from J, leaving 20 bases between. Looked up from germline, CDR1 is MNHEY and CDR2 is SMNVEV (reference sequence). DNA for the CDR3: TGTGCCAGCAGTCCCTCCCTGGGGCAGGGCTTCTCCTACGAGCAGTACTTC. The encoded protein is CASSPSLGQGFSYEQYF.

The J gene is TRBJ2-7, the V gene TRBV4-3; D is perhaps TRBD1 (6 bases). The CDR3 is 15 residues long. The germline V and J ends were trimmed by 4 bases and 1 base, with 14 bases remaining between them. Germline-derived CDR1 and CDR2 are LGHNA and YSLEER. CDR3 in amino acids: CASSPGQMISYEQYF. The CDR3 DNA reads TGCGCCAGCAGCCCCGGACAGATGATTTCCTACGAGCAGTACTTC.

The chain links TRBV10-1 to TRBJ2-1, with TRBD1 identical over 8 bases. CDR3 length: 14 amino acids. The germline gives CDR1 WNHNN, CDR2 SYGVQD (reference sequence). Trimming took 0 bases from V and 11 from J; bases not matched to a gene: 6. As DNA, the CDR3 is TGCGCCAGCAGTGAGTCAGGGACAGGTCGCAAGCAGTTCTTC. It is translated as CASSESGTGRKQFF.

The rearrangement links TRBV7-2 to TRBJ2-1; TRBD2 agrees at 10 bases. The CDR3 has 11 residues. Unmatched junction bases numbered 4, after V lost 5 bases and J lost 15 bases. CDR1 SGHTA and CDR2 FQGNSA come from the germline V gene. CDR3 sequence (DNA): TGTGCCAGCAGCCAGGGACTAGCGCGGTTCTTC. Its protein is CASSQGLARFF. Variable domain in full (rest from reference TRBV7-2 and TRBJ2-1): GAGVSQSPSNKVTEKGKDVELRCDPISGHTALYWYRQSLGQGLEFLIYFQGNSAPDKSGLPSDRFSAERTGGSVSTLTIQRTQQEDSAVYLCASSQGLARFFGPGTRLTVL.

The gene calls are TRBV2 and TRBJ2-3; no definite D call. The germline CDR1 and CDR2 sequences are SNHLY and FYNNEI. Between the trimmed V and J ends, which lost 8 bases and 0 bases, there was a span of 12 bases. The CDR3 totals 14 residues. The CDR3 sequence is CASGTRLSTDTQYF. CDR3 coding DNA: TGTGCCAGCGGAACGCGACTTAGCACAGATACGCAGTATTTT.

The chain recombines TRBV10-3 with TRBJ2-5, with D perhaps TRBD1 (5 bases). In germline, CDR1 is ENHRY, CDR2 SYGVKD. The ends were cut back, 6 bases at V and 2 bases at J, with 10 bases in the middle. The CDR3 has 13 residues. In DNA form, the CDR3 reads TGTGCCATCAGGTTAGACAGACAAGAGACCCAGTACTTC. Protein sequence: CAIRLDRQETQYF.

This chain joins TRBV4-1 and TRBJ1-3, with D unresolved. The germline V gene encodes CDR1 MGHRA and CDR2 YSYEKL. The CDR3 loop spans 18 amino acids. V lost 0 bases and J 2 bases, leaving 17 bases between the germline ends. The DNA of the CDR3 is TGCGCCAGCAGCCAAGATCTTCGGGGTTGGAGGGCTGGAAACACCATATATTTT. As protein: CASSQDLRGWRAGNTIYF.

The chain joins TRBV23-1 to TRBJ2-5; 9 nucleotides agree with TRBD1. TRBV23-1 counts as an open reading frame of uncertain function. V was clipped by 2 bases and J by 4 bases; unmatched bases: 8. CDR3 length: 16 residues. CDR3 bases: TGCGCCAGCAGTCAAGATGGACAGGGGTTAGGAGAGACCCAGTACTTC. Its translation is CASSQDGQGLGETQYF.

The rearrangement uses TRBV15 and TRBJ2-7; 9 nucleotides agree with TRBD1. The CDR3 has 15 amino acids. CDR1 and CDR2 from the germline V gene are LNHNV and YYDKDF (reference sequence). V lost 3 bases and J lost 3; bases outside the gene matches: 6. In DNA, the CDR3 is TGTGCCACCAGCAGGTCCGGGACAGGGTTCTACGAGCAGTACTTC. Amino acids: CATSRSGTGFYEQYF.

This clone was picked up a small number of times. The V gene is TRBV19, the J gene TRBJ1-4, with D possibly TRBD1 on 6 matching bases. V was clipped by 4 bases and J by 8 bases, with 14 bases between them. The CDR3 sequence is 14 residues long. The germline V gene encodes CDR1 LNHDA and CDR2 SQIVND (reference sequence). This CDR3 is CASSTRQEREKLFF. The CDR3 DNA reads as TGTGCCAGTAGTACCCGACAGGAGAGAGAAAAACTGTTTTTT.

The genes are TRBV6-5 and TRBJ2-7; TRBD2 matches 10 bases. V dropped 7 bases and J dropped 1; count of bases not matched to a gene: 7. CDR3 length: 15 residues. The germline gives CDR1 MNHEY, CDR2 SVGAGI. The CDR3 DNA sequence: TGTGCCAGCAAGACTGGACTAGCGGAATCCTACGAGCAGTACTTC. Its protein product is CASKTGLAESYEQYF.

The chain links TRBV5-1 to TRBJ2-5; tentatively, D is TRBD1 (5 bases). The CDR3 has 13 residues. Germline CDR1 reads SGHRS; CDR2 reads YFSETQ. Trimming pared 3 bases from V and 5 bases from J, leaving 11 bases between. CDR3 region: CASSSRVSETQYF. Here the CDR3 DNA reads TGCGCCAGCAGCTCCAGGGTTTCGGAGACCCAGTACTTC.

This clone turned up a few times. The chain employs TRBV27 and TRBJ1-1; TRBD1 might be the D (5 bases). This CDR3 is 14 amino acids long. Trimming shortened V by 5 bases and J by 0 bases, and 10 bases separated the two germline ends. The germline V gene encodes CDR1 MNHEY and CDR2 SMNVEV (reference sequence). The DNA for the CDR3 is TGTGCCAGCAGTAGGACACTCATGAACACTGAAGCTTTCTTT. As protein: CASSRTLMNTEAFF.

The chain links TRBV27 to TRBJ1-3, with 7 bases lining up with TRBD1. The CDR3 runs 16 residues. Germline trimming cut 6 bases from V and 0 bases from J; bases unmatched to any gene: 8. Germline lookup yields CDR1 MNHEY and CDR2 SMNVEV (reference sequence). CDR3 coding DNA: TGTGCCAGCAGCCCGACAGGGCACCACTCTGGAAACACCATATATTTT. This translates into CASSPTGHHSGNTIYF.

The chain is built from TRBV6-5 and TRBJ2-1, with D perhaps TRBD2 (6 bases). CDR1 MNHEY and CDR2 SVGAGI come from the germline V gene. Trimming pared 6 bases from V and 3 bases from J, leaving 12 bases between. This CDR3 is built from 14 residues. The chain's CDR3 is CASREGLNYNEQFF. As DNA, the CDR3 is TGTGCCAGCAGGGAGGGACTCAACTACAATGAGCAGTTCTTC.

The chain couples TRBV27 to TRBJ1-5; TRBD1 agrees at 7 bases. Germline V lookup: CDR1 MNHEY, CDR2 SMNVEV (reference sequence). With 5 bases clipped from V and 0 bases from J, the junction kept 4 bases outside the gene matches. The CDR3 is 15 amino acids. The CDR3 DNA reads TGTGCCAGCAGTCCTTACAGGGGTAGCAATCAGCCCCAGCATTTT. This gives the protein CASSPYRGSNQPQHF.

This clone was detected only once. The chain couples TRBV5-4 to TRBJ1-1; no definite D call. Per germline, CDR1 SGHNT and CDR2 YYREEE (reference sequence). Trimming removed 5 bases at V and 5 bases at J, with 16 bases between. This CDR3 spans 14 amino acids. The CDR3, as DNA: TGTGCCAGCAGGAAATGGGGAGACTTAACTGAAGCTTTCTTT. Residues: CASRKWGDLTEAFF.

This chain's CDR3 is CASSYSRDRGDGYTF. The CDR3 nucleotides are TGTGCCAGCAGTTACTCACGGGACAGGGGCGATGGCTACACCTTC. The chain couples TRBV6-6 to TRBJ1-2; 10 bases are shared with TRBD1. Germline V gene data show CDR1 as MNHNY and CDR2 as SVGAGI (reference sequence). Losses at the gene ends were 0 bases for V and 6 bases for J; bases not matched to a gene: 4. This CDR3 comprises 15 residues.

V and J are TRBV2 and TRBJ1-4; 9 bases are shared with TRBD1. The CDR3 is 14 residues long. From germline, CDR1 is SNHLY and CDR2 FYNNEI. J was trimmed by 3 bases and V by 9 bases; bases with no gene match: 5. The CDR3, as DNA: TGTGCCAGTCGTCGGGACAGGGCTAATGAAAAACTGTTTTTT. Protein sequence: CASRRDRANEKLFF.

This clone was detected only a few times. V is TRBV6-4 and J is TRBJ2-5, with 10 nucleotides matching TRBD1. V was clipped by 6 bases and J by 4 bases; unmatched bases: 2. The V gene's germline CDR1 is MRHNA and CDR2 SNTAGT. This CDR3 contains 13 residues. CDR3 DNA: TGTGCCAGCAGCCGGGACAGGGGAGAGACCCAGTACTTC. It encodes CASSRDRGETQYF.

V is TRBV7-8 and J is TRBJ2-1; D gene uncertain. V lost 1 base and J 3 bases, leaving 10 bases between the germline ends. This CDR3 is built from 15 residues. Looked up from germline, CDR1 is SGHVS and CDR2 is FQNEAQ. The CDR3 region is CASSLGFYFYNEQFF. The CDR3, as DNA: TGTGCCAGCAGCTTAGGGTTCTACTTCTACAATGAGCAGTTCTTC.

This clone was seen more than once but under ten times. The chain has TRBV4-1 and TRBJ2-5; D not resolved. The V gene lost 2 bases and the J gene lost 4 bases, with 8 bases spanning the gap. Germline assignment: CDR1 MGHRA and CDR2 YSYEKL. CDR3 length: 13 residues. The DNA of the CDR3 is TGCGCCAGCAGCCAATTATCGGGAGAGACCCAGTACTTC. Translated, it gives CASSQLSGETQYF.

V and J are TRBV11-3 and TRBJ1-3; no definite D call. The CDR3 is 15 residues long. Deletions cut 2 bases from V and 2 bases from J, with 10 bases between. CDR1 is SGHNT and CDR2 is YENEEA in the germline V gene. CDR3 region: CASSLSPGTGNTIYF. The CDR3 bases are TGTGCCAGCAGCTTATCACCCGGGACTGGAAACACCATATATTTT.

This chain links TRBV6-6 with TRBJ1-4, with a weak D call TRBD1 (6 bases). V was cut by 5 bases and J by 0 bases, with 10 bases left in between. The germline V gene encodes CDR1 MNHNY and CDR2 SVGAGI (reference sequence). This CDR3 contains 15 residues. CDR3 sequence (DNA): TGTGCCAGCAGTACAGGGAGCACAACTAATGAAAAACTGTTTTTT. Amino acid sequence: CASSTGSTTNEKLFF.

The DNA for the CDR3 is TGTGCCAGCAGCTTACTGTGGGGCCCCTACGAGCAGTACTTC. Translated: CASSLLWGPYEQYF. The chain carries TRBV7-2 and TRBJ2-7; tentatively, D is TRBD1 (5 bases). Per germline, CDR1 SGHTA and CDR2 FQGNSA. V gave up 2 bases and J gave up 2 bases, with 10 bases separating them. The CDR3 is 14 residues long.

V is TRBV9 and J is TRBJ1-6; TRBD1 is a possible D gene (5 bases). Germline V gene lookup returns CDR1 SGDLS and CDR2 YYNGEE. V shed 0 bases and J shed 0 bases, with 7 bases lying between them. The CDR3 runs 16 residues. The CDR3 DNA reads TGTGCCAGCAGCGTAGGACAGAGCTCCTATAATTCACCCCTCCACTTT. This sequence encodes CASSVGQSSYNSPLHF.

The chain joins TRBV27 to TRBJ1-2; D not certain. V was shortened by 10 bases and J by 4 bases, with 22 bases between the two germline ends. This CDR3 has 15 amino acids. In germline, CDR1 is MNHEY, CDR2 SMNVEV (reference sequence). CDR3 sequence: CATAGRPPYGYGYTF. CDR3 DNA sequence: TGTGCCACCGCGGGCAGGCCCCCCTATGGCTATGGCTACACCTTC.

V is TRBV4-2 and J is TRBJ2-1, with 8 bases fitting TRBD2. Germline CDR1 reads LGHNA; CDR2 reads YNFKEQ. The CDR3 sequence is 16 residues long. V dropped 0 bases and J dropped 6; count of bases not matched to a gene: 7. The CDR3 region is CASSQDQAGGRNEQFF. The CDR3 DNA reads TGTGCCAGCAGCCAAGATCAGGCGGGGGGTCGCAATGAGCAGTTCTTC.